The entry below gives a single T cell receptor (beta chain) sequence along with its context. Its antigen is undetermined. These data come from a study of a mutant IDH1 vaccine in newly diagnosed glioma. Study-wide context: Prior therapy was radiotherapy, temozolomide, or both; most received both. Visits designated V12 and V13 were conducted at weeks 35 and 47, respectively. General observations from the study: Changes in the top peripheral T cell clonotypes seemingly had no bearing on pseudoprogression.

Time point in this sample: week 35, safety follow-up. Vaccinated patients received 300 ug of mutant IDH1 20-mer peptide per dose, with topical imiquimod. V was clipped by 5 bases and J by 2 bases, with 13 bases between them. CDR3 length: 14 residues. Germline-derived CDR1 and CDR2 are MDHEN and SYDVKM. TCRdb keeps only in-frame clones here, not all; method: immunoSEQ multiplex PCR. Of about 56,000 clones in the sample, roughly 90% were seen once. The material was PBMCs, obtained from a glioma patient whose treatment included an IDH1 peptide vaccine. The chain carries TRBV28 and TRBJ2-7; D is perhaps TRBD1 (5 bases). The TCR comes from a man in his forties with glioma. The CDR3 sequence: CASSPPDKAYEQYF. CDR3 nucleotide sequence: TGTGCCAGCAGTCCGCCGGACAAAGCCTACGAGCAGTACTTC.